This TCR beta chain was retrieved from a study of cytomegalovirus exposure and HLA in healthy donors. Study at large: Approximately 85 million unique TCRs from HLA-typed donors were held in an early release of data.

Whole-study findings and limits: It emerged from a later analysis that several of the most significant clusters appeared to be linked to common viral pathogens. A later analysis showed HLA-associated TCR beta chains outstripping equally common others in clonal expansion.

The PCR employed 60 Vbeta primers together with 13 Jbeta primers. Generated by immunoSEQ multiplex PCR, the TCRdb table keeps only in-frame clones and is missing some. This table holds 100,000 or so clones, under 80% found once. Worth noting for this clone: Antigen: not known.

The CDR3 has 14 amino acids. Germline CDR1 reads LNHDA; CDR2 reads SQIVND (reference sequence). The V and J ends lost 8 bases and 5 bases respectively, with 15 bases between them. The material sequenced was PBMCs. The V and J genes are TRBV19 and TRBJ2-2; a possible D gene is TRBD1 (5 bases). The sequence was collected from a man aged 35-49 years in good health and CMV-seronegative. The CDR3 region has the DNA TGTGCCAGTTCATTCCTGGGGCGTACCGGGGAGCTGTTTTTT. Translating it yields CASSFLGRTGELFF. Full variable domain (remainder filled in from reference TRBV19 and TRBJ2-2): DGGITQSPKYLFRKEGQNVTLSCEQNLNHDAMYWYRQDPGQGLRLIYYSQIVNDFQKGDIAEGYSVSREKKESFPLTVTSAQKNPTAFYLCASSFLGRTGELFFGEGSRLTVL.